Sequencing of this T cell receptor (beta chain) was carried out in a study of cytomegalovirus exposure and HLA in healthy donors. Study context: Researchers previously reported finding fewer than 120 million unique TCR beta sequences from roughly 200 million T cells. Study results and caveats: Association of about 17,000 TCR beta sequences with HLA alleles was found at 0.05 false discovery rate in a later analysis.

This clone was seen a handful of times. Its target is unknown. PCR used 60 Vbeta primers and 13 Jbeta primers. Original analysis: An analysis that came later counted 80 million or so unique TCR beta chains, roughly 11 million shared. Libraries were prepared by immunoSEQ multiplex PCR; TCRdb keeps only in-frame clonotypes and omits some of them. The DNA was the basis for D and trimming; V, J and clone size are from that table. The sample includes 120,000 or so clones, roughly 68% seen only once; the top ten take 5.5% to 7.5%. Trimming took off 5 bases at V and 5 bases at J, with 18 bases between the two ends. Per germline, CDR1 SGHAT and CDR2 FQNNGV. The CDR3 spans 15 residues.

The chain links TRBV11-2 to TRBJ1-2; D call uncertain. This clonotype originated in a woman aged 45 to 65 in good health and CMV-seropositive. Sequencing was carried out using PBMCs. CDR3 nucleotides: TGTGCCAGCAGCCCTTCCGGTCGGCAGGCATATGGCTACACCTTC. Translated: CASSPSGRQAYGYTF.